This T cell receptor (beta chain) derives from a study of T cells in Graves' hyperthyroidism and ophthalmopathy. Amplification of TCR beta CDR3 regions used RNA as the template. HTBI primers were the set used in a first-round RT-PCR of the TCR CDR3. Using its own MiXCR run on the multiplex PCR reads, TCRdb lists one record per CDR3 protein. The data show over 500,000 distinct CDR3 sequences, with roughly 15% seen just once and approximately 16% held by the top ten. This clonotype appeared a single time. The antigen remains unidentified. Disease duration was under 3 months in the ophthalmopathy patients, who also had a Clinical Activity Score of at least 3 and a NOSPECS grade of at least 4. Exclusions: uncontrolled infection, other autoimmune disease, pregnancy, lactation. J lost 6 bases, V lost 3 bases, and 5 bases had no gene match. There are 14 residues in the CDR3. Germline CDR1 and CDR2: LGHDT and YNNKEL (reference sequence).

Study-wide results and limits: Classification by a 13 V-J model distinguished ophthalmopathy from stable hyperthyroidism. Ophthalmopathy prediction by the model preceded onset by a median about 6.5 months.

V and J are TRBV3-1 and TRBJ1-1, with 9 bases fitting TRBD1. The receptor was derived from a woman younger than 30 with Graves' ophthalmopathy. Sequencing used blood. The CDR3 coding sequence is TGTGCCAGCAGCCAGGGGACAGGGAGGCCTGAAGCTTTCTTT. Encoded protein: CASSQGTGRPEAFF.